This T cell receptor (beta chain) came from a study of T cell clones after liver transplantation. Overall study context: TCRbeta sequencing after a pre-transplant mixed lymphocyte reaction identified graft-donor-reactive clones, later tracked in post-transplant blood.

Per the germline V gene, CDR1 is LNHNV and CDR2 is YYDKDF (reference sequence). The CDR3 is 14 amino acids. With 1 base clipped from V and 6 bases from J, the junction kept 6 bases outside the gene matches. The table came from immunoSEQ multiplex PCR; TCRdb's copy has only in-frame clones and leaves some out. The sample lists tens of thousands of clones; approximately 82% were seen once. Specimen: CD4+ T cells from blood, collected at the 22-month timepoint. This chain joins TRBV15 and TRBJ2-7, with 7 positions matching TRBD2. This receptor was taken from a human patient who received a liver transplant. Some T cells may have originated in the graft donor. The CDR3 loop reads CATSRGRGFGEQYF. The CDR3 nucleotides read TGTGCCACCAGCAGAGGGCGGGGGTTCGGCGAGCAGTACTTC.